Shown below are 16 T cell receptor beta chains from a single sample sequenced in a study of blood T cell repertoires in COVID-19 (dated by TCRdb to 2019 to 2021). Libraries came from the immunoSEQ multiplex PCR assay. TCRdb holds this immuneACCESS table with in-frame rearrangements only. Some clones are missing; in checked studies, unresolved V genes explain under half, and the rest has no known cause. This sample lists 200,000 or so clones; 80% to 90% were detected once. About 4.8% of the sample is taken by the ten largest. Specimen: PBMCs or T cells enriched from blood (not recorded which). Every receptor here comes from a woman aged 50 to 60 who had been exposed to COVID-19.

The chain couples TRBV5-4 to TRBJ2-1; 10 nucleotides agree with TRBD2. The V gene's germline CDR1 is SGHNT and CDR2 YYREEE (reference sequence). CDR3 length equals 15 residues. The V and J ends lost 0 bases and 13 bases, in that order; junction bases with no gene match: 10. The CDR3 bases are TGTGCCAGCAGCTTGGCCGGTCGAGCGGGGGGGCCACAGTTCTTC. Its protein is CASSLAGRAGGPQFF.

The chain combines TRBV29-1 with TRBJ2-7; 7 nucleotides align to TRBD1. The CDR3 runs 12 residues. V lost 7 bases, J lost 1 base, and 4 bases stayed unmatched. Germline V gene data show CDR1 as SQVTM and CDR2 as ANQGSEA. The CDR3 is CSAWDSSYEQYF. CDR3 coding DNA: TGCAGCGCCTGGGACAGTTCCTACGAGCAGTACTTC.

Only a few counts were recorded for this clone. The chain carries TRBV14 and TRBJ2-5; 9 bases agree with TRBD1. V lost 4 bases to trimming and J lost 4 bases; unmatched junction nucleotides: 4. CDR3 length equals 14 residues. Germline V gene data show CDR1 as SGHDN and CDR2 as FVKESK. The CDR3 DNA follows: TGTGCCAGCAGCCTAGGACAGGGGTTAGAGACCCAGTACTTC. It codes for CASSLGQGLETQYF.

The genes are TRBV7-9 and TRBJ2-7; 9 positions match TRBD1. The CDR3 spans 13 residues. Germline assignment: CDR1 SEHNR and CDR2 FQNEAQ (reference sequence). V gave up 7 bases and J gave up 3 bases; unmatched junction bases: 4. The CDR3 is CASNPGQGYEQYF. CDR3 nucleotide sequence: TGTGCCAGCAACCCGGGACAGGGCTACGAGCAGTACTTC. The full variable domain, in which reference TRBV7-9 and TRBJ2-7 provide the parts outside the CDR3, is DTGVSQNPRHKITKRGQNVTFRCDPISEHNRLYWYRQTLGQGPEFLTYFQNEAQLEKSRLLSDRFSAERPKGSFSTLEIQRTEQGDSAMYLCASNPGQGYEQYFGPGTRLTVT.

The chain employs TRBV12-5 and TRBJ2-2; D is possibly TRBD2 (6 bases). Germline V gene data show CDR1 as LGHNT and CDR2 as FRNRAP. The CDR3 runs 14 residues. Trimming shortened V by 9 bases and J by 7 bases, and 18 bases separated the two germline ends. Here the CDR3 reads CASAPSGFNGELFF. Written as DNA, the CDR3 is TGTGCTAGCGCCCCAAGCGGGTTCAACGGGGAGCTGTTTTTT.

V gene TRBV5-1 combines with J gene TRBJ2-3; 10 positions agree with TRBD2. The V segment lost 2 bases and the J segment 4 bases; nucleotides outside the gene matches: 10. The CDR3 is made up of 17 amino acids. Per the germline V gene, CDR1 is SGHRS and CDR2 is YFSETQ. The chain's CDR3 is CASSLSSGGALADTQYF. CDR3 nucleotide sequence: TGCGCCAGCAGCTTATCAAGCGGGGGGGCGTTGGCAGATACGCAGTATTTT.

The chain employs TRBV6-5 and TRBJ1-2, with a weak D call TRBD1 (5 bases). Per the germline V gene, CDR1 is MNHEY and CDR2 is SVGAGI. The CDR3 is 14 residues long. Trimming pared 7 bases from V and 3 bases from J, leaving 15 bases between. This chain's CDR3 is CASKSKGEDYGYTF. Written as DNA, the CDR3 is TGTGCCAGCAAATCAAAAGGGGAGGACTATGGCTACACCTTC.

This sequence joins TRBV12-2 and TRBJ1-2. TRBV12-2 constitutes a pseudogene. The CDR3 consists of 14 residues. CDR3 sequence (DNA): TGTGCAAGTCGTCCCAGCGGGGCTAACTATGGCTACACCTTC. Its protein product is CASRPSGANYGYTF.

This chain joins TRBV19 and TRBJ1-1, with a weak D call TRBD1 (5 bases). CDR1 and CDR2 (germline): LNHDA, SQIVND (reference sequence). V was trimmed by 4 bases and J by 4 bases, leaving 19 bases between them. The CDR3 spans 16 residues. CDR3 region: CASSTPGGGAGTEAFF. DNA of the CDR3: TGTGCCAGTAGTACCCCCGGGGGAGGGGCGGGCACTGAAGCTTTCTTT.

The chain recombines TRBV7-9 with TRBJ1-1; TRBD1 matches 7 bases. V shed 1 base and J 4 bases; nucleotides not matched to a gene: 3. CDR3 length: 14 residues. Per germline, CDR1 SEHNR and CDR2 FQNEAQ (reference sequence). The CDR3 sequence is CASSLGGDSTEAFF. As DNA, the CDR3 is TGTGCCAGCAGCTTAGGGGGGGACAGCACTGAAGCTTTCTTT.

The chain uses TRBV2 and TRBJ1-5, with TRBD1 as a possible D gene (5 bases). V dropped 4 bases and J dropped 5 bases, with 9 bases sitting between them. Per germline, CDR1 SNHLY and CDR2 FYNNEI. The CDR3 is made up of 13 amino acids. The CDR3 reads CASSGGTYQPQHF. The CDR3, as DNA: TGTGCCAGCAGTGGGGGCACTTATCAGCCCCAGCATTTT.

The chain employs TRBV29-1 and TRBJ1-3; D is unresolved. The V gene lost 5 bases and the J gene lost 0 bases, with 11 bases spanning the gap. The CDR3 is made up of 14 amino acids. Germline loops: CDR1 SQVTM, CDR2 ANQGSEA. CDR3 in DNA: TGCAGCGTTACGGGAACCAACTCTGGAAACACCATATATTTT. Translating gives CSVTGTNSGNTIYF.

This clone was seen a handful of times. The chain has TRBV5-1 and TRBJ2-7; 12 positions agree with TRBD2. CDR1 is SGHRS, CDR2 YFSETQ, per germline. The CDR3 has 16 amino acids. V shed 4 bases and J 1 base; nucleotides not matched to a gene: 6. The CDR3 nucleotides are TGCGCCAGCAGCCGCGCGACTAGCGGGGGTTCCTACGAGCAGTACTTC. It yields the protein CASSRATSGGSYEQYF.

This chain connects TRBV28 to TRBJ1-6, with D possibly matching TRBD1 (5 bases). V lost 6 bases, J lost 7 bases, and 10 bases lay in between. CDR3 length equals 13 residues. Germline values: CDR1 MDHEN, CDR2 SYDVKM. The CDR3 sequence is CASRRQINSPLHF. CDR3 nucleotide sequence: TGTGCCAGCAGGCGACAGATAAATTCACCCCTCCACTTT.

The V call is TRBV12-3 or TRBV12-4, the J call TRBJ2-3; D is ambiguous. This CDR3 region has 13 residues. V lost 2 bases and J 9 bases, leaving 12 bases between the germline ends. CDR3 bases: TGTGCCAGCAGTTTATCCCCTCCCCTAACGCAGTATTTT. This translates into CASSLSPPLTQYF.

The chain is built from TRBV5-1 and TRBJ1-1; tentatively, D is TRBD1 (5 bases). Germline CDR1 SGHRS, CDR2 YFSETQ. V was trimmed by 1 base and J by 1 base, leaving 8 bases between them. The CDR3 extends over 14 amino acids. The CDR3: CASSLLQGNTEAFF. In nucleotides, the CDR3 is TGCGCCAGCAGCTTGCTCCAGGGGAACACTGAAGCTTTCTTT.